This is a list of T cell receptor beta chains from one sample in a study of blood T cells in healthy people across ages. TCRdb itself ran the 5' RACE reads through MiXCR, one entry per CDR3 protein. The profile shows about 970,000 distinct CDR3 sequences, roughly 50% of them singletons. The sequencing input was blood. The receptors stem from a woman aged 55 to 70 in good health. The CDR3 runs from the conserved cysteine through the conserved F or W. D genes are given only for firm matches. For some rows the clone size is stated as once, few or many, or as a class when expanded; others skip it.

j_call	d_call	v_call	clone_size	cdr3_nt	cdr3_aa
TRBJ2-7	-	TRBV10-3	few	TGTGCCATCAGTTCAACCGGGACAAACTACGAGCAGTACTTC	CAISSTGTNYEQYF
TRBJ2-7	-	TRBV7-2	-	TGTGCCAGCAGCCGGACTTTCGAGCAGTACTTC	CASSRTFEQYF
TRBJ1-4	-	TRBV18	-	TGTGCCAGCTCACCACGGCTCGGGTGGACGAATGAAAAACTGTTTTTT	CASSPRLGWTNEKLFF
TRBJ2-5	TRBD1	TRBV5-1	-	TGCGCCAGCAGCTTGCAATCAGGGGGCGATGAGACCCAGTACTTC	CASSLQSGGDETQYF
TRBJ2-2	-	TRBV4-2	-	TGTGCCAGCAGCCAAGTAGATTACACCGGGGAGCTGTTTTTT	CASSQVDYTGELFF
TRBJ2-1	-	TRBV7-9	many	TGTGCCAGCAGCTTATCAGAATGGCAGTTCTTC	CASSLSEWQFF
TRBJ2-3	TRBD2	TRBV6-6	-	TGTGCCAGCAGTTCGCCTCGGACTAGCCCGACGGATACGCAGTATTTT	CASSSPRTSPTDTQYF
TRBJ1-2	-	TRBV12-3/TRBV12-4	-	TGTGCCAGCAGTTTAAAAAAGGGGCCTAACTATGGCTACACCTTC	CASSLKKGPNYGYTF
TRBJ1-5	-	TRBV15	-	TGTGCCACCAACGACGGGCGGGGGCAGCCCCAGCATTTT	CATNDGRGQPQHF
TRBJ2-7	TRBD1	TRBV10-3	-	TGTGCCATCAGCCAGACAGGGGGCTACTACGAGCAGTACTTC	CAISQTGGYYEQYF
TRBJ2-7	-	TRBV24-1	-	TGTGCCACCAGTGTCAGGGGTTACGAGGGGCAGTACTTC	CATSVRGYEGQYF
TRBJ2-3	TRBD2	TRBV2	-	TGTGCCAGCAGTGTAAGGCGGGAGACAGATACGCAGTATTTT	CASSVRRETDTQYF
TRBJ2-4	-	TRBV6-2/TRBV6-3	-	TGTGCCAGCACTCAAACGCCATTAAACATTCAGTACTTC	CASTQTPLNIQYF
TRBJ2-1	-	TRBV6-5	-	TGTGCCAGCAGTTACTTGGATGAGCAGTTCTTC	CASSYLDEQFF
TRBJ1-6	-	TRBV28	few	TGTGCCAGCAGTTTTGGACGAATCTATAATTCACCCCTCCACTTT	CASSFGRIYNSPLHF
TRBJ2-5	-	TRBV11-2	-	TGTGCCAGCAGCTTAGGCGGGGATTTGGAGACCCAGTACTTC	CASSLGGDLETQYF
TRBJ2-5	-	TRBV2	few	TGTGCCAGGACTCGGGACGGCCAAGAGACCCAGTACTTC	CARTRDGQETQYF
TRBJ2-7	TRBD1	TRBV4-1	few	TGCGCCAGCAGCCAGGGACGAACAGGGGACTACGAGCAGTACTTC	CASSQGRTGDYEQYF
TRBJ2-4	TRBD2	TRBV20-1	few	TGCAGTGCAGCGGGATCGGGGCTAGCCAAAAACATTCAGTACTTC	CSAAGSGLAKNIQYF
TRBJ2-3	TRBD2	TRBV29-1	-	TGCAGCGCCGGACTAGCGGGAACTACAGATACGCAGTATTTT	CSAGLAGTTDTQYF
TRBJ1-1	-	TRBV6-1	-	TGTGCCAGCTCCTCGCGGGTTACCCTTTCTGAAGCTTTCTTT	CASSSRVTLSEAFF
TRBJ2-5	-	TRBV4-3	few	TGCGCCAGCAGCCGAGTTGTTGGCAGCCCCCAAGAGACCCAGTACTTC	CASSRVVGSPQETQYF
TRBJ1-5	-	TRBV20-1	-	TGCAGTGCTACCCCCCAGGGTTGGGGTCAGCCCCAGCATTTT	CSATPQGWGQPQHF
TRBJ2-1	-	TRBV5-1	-	TGCGCCAGCAGCCGGGACACGACCTTACACAATGAGCAGTTCTTC	CASSRDTTLHNEQFF
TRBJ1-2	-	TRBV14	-	TGTGCCAGCAGCCAAGAGTTTGGAGGCTACACCTTC	CASSQEFGGYTF
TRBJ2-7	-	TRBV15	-	TGTGCCACCAGCAGAGATGAGGGGCAGGGGTACGAGCAGTACTTC	CATSRDEGQGYEQYF
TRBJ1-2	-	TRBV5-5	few	TGTGCCAGCAGCTTGGCCATAGGGGCGGGCTACACCTTC	CASSLAIGAGYTF
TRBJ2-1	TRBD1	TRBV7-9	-	TGTGCCAGCAGCCCGGGACAGGGGAGATACAATGAGCAGTTCTTC	CASSPGQGRYNEQFF
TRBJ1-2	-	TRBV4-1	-	TGCGCCAGCAGCCAAGAGGTTGGACGGATTACTATGGGCTACACCTTC	CASSQEVGRITMGYTF
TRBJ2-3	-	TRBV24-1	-	TGTGCCACCAGTGATCCCCAGGAGGTCACAGATACGCAGTATTTT	CATSDPQEVTDTQYF
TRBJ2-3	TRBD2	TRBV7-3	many	TGTGCCAGCAGCTTCCCAGCGGGAGGCACAGATACGCAGTATTTT	CASSFPAGGTDTQYF
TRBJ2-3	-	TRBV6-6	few	TGTGCCAGCAGTTACTTCAGGACCCAAGTCAGCACAGATACGCAGTATTTT	CASSYFRTQVSTDTQYF
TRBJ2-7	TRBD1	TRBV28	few	TGTGCCAGCAGTTTGACAAGGGACAGGGCCTACGAGCAGTACTTC	CASSLTRDRAYEQYF
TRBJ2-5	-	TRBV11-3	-	TGTGCCAGCAGCCTCCGACAGGTTCGGCGAGAGACCCAGTACTTC	CASSLRQVRRETQYF
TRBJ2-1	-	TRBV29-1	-	TGCAGCGCTGGGGCCGGGGCCTACAATGAGCAGTTCTTC	CSAGAGAYNEQFF
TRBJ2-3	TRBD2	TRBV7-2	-	TGTGCCAGCAGGGTAGCGGGAGGGCCAACAGATACGCAGTATTTT	CASRVAGGPTDTQYF
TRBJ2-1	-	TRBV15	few	TGTGCCACCAGCAGACAGGGGGGTAGCGGCACCTACAATGAGCAGTTCTTC	CATSRQGGSGTYNEQFF
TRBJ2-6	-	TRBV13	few	TGTGCCAGCGGCCCGGCCTCTGGGGCCAACGTCCTGACTTTC	CASGPASGANVLTF
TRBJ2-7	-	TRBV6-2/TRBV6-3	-	TGTGCCAGCAGTTACCCTAAGGGCTACGCCTACGAGCAGTACTTC	CASSYPKGYAYEQYF
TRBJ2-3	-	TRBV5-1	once	TGCGCCAGCAGCTTGGGAGCGAGGGCAGATACGCAGTATTTT	CASSLGARADTQYF
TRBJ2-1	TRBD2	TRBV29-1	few	TGCAGCGTTGGACTAGCAGATTACAATGAGCAGTTCTTC	CSVGLADYNEQFF
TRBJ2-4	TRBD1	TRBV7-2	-	TGTGCCAGCAGACGACAGGGTTCTGACAAAAACATTCAGTACTTC	CASRRQGSDKNIQYF
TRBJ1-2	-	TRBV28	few	TGTGCCAGCAGTTTAACCGCCTATGGCTACACCTTC	CASSLTAYGYTF
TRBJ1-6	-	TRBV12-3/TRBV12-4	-	TGTGCCAGCAGTTTAGCCCTGAATTATAATTCACCCCTCCACTTT	CASSLALNYNSPLHF
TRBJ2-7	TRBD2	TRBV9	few	TGTGCCAGCAGCGTAGGGACTAGCGGGATTCCCGAGCAGTACTTC	CASSVGTSGIPEQYF
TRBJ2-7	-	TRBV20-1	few	TGCAGTGCTAGGCAGGTCGGGAGTTACGAGCAGTACTTC	CSARQVGSYEQYF
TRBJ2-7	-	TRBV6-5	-	TGTGCCAGCAGCTCCCCGTTTTTAGACGAGCAGTACTTC	CASSSPFLDEQYF
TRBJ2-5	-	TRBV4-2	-	TGTGCCAGCAGCCAAGTAGGCCGGTGGGAGACCCAGTACTTC	CASSQVGRWETQYF
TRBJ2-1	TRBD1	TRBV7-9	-	TGTGCCAGCAGCTTAATGACAGGGGCCTACAATGAGCAGTTCTTC	CASSLMTGAYNEQFF
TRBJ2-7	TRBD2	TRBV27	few	TGTGCCAGCAGTTGGAATAGCGGGAGAGGCTACGAGCAGTACTTC	CASSWNSGRGYEQYF
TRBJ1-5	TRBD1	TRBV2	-	TGTGCCAGCAAATGGGGGACAGGGAGAGGGCAGCCCCAGCATTTT	CASKWGTGRGQPQHF
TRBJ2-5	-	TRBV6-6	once	TGTGCCAGCAGACCTAATCCGGTCGTAAAAGAGACCCAGTACTTC	CASRPNPVVKETQYF
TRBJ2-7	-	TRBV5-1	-	TGCGCCAGCAGCTTGCCGACCGAAAAGGGGGACGAGCAGTACTTC	CASSLPTEKGDEQYF
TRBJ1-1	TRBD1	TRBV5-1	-	TGCGCCAGCAGCTTGGCTTCGAGGACAGGGAACACTGAAGCTTTCTTT	CASSLASRTGNTEAFF
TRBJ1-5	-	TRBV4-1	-	TGCGCCAGCAGCCAACCGGGAAAAAATCAGCCCCAGCATTTT	CASSQPGKNQPQHF
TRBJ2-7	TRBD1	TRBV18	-	TGTGCCAGCTCACCATTCGGGGACAGCTCCTACGAGCAGTACTTC	CASSPFGDSSYEQYF
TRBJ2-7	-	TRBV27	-	TGTGCCAGCAGGGCATTTGGCGGGTCAGGTCGGTACTTC	CASRAFGGSGRYF
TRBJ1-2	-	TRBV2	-	TGTGCCAGCAGCCCAGACAGTCAAAACTATGGCTACACCTTC	CASSPDSQNYGYTF
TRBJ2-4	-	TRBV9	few	TGTGCCAGCAGCGTCGCCGGGAGTCCCCCTTTGAACATTCAGTACTTC	CASSVAGSPPLNIQYF
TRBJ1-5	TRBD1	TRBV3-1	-	TGTGCCAGCAGCAAGATGGCAGGGGGGAATCAGCCCCAGCATTTT	CASSKMAGGNQPQHF